This TCR beta chain was captured in a study of blood T cell repertoires in COVID-19. Across the study: Two negative PCRs, clearance, or symptom resolution characterized the recovered Cohort 3 donors. From T cells, B-cell-depleted T cells, or PBMCs came the material, which was cDNA or gDNA. Material from acute and convalescent COVID-19 was sourced from the United States, Italy and Spain.

The table lists this clone with a count of one. Original methodology: Reference gene primer amplification gave estimated nucleated cell counts. The method was immunoSEQ multiplex PCR; TCRdb's version includes in-frame clones alone and lacks a portion of them. V, J and clone size are taken as reported in that table, and D and trimming were inferred from the DNA itself. Of 250,000 to 300,000 clones in the sample, around nine tenths were seen once. V was cut by 3 bases and J by 9 bases, with 16 bases left in between. Germline assignment: CDR1 MNHEY and CDR2 SMNVEV (reference sequence). The length of the CDR3 is 14 residues.

This sequence originates from a woman aged 60 to 75 in a cohort exposed to, infected with or recovered from COVID-19 (not recorded which). This sequence joins TRBV27 and TRBJ2-3, with D perhaps TRBD1 (6 bases). Material: PBMCs or T cells enriched from blood (not recorded which). The CDR3 bases are TGTGCCAGCAGTTTGCAACTAGGGACACGAACGCAGTATTTT. Translation gives CASSLQLGTRTQYF.